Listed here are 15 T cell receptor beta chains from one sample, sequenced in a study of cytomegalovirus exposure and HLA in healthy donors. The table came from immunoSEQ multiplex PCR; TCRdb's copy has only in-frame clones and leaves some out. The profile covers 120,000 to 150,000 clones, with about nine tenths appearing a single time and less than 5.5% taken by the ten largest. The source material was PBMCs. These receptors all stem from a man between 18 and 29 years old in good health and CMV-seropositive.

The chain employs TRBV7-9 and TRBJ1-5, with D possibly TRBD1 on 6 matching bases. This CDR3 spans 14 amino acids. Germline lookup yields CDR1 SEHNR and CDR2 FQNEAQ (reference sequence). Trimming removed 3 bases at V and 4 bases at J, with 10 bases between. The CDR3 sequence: CASSLDSKNQPQHF. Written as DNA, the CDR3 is TGTGCCAGCAGCTTGGACAGTAAAAATCAGCCCCAGCATTTT.

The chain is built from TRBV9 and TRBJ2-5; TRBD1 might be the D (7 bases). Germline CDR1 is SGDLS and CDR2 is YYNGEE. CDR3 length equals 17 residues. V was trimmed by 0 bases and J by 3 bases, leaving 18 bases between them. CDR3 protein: CASSVGGGGSREETQYF. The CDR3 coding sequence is TGTGCCAGCAGCGTAGGAGGAGGGGGCTCCCGGGAAGAGACCCAGTACTTC.

The CDR3 spells CASSYWVGGNTEAFF. The CDR3 DNA reads TGTGCCAGCAGTTACTGGGTCGGCGGGAACACTGAAGCTTTCTTT. J is TRBJ1-1 and V is TRBV6-5; D remains unclear. Trimming took 1 base from V and 1 from J, leaving 10 bases between them. This CDR3 contains 15 residues. Germline V gives CDR1 MNHEY, CDR2 SVGAGI.

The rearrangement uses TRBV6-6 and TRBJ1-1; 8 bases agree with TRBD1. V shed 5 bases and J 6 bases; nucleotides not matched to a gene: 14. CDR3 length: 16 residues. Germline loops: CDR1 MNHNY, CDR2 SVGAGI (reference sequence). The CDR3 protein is CASSTGQAGFSAEAFF. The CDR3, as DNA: TGTGCCAGCAGTACGGGACAGGCGGGTTTTAGTGCTGAAGCTTTCTTT.

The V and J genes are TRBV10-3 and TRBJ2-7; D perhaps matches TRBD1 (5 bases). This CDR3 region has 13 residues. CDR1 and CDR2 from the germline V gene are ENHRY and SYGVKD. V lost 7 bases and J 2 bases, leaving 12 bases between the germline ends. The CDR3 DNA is TGTGCCATCAAGGCGGAACAGGCCTACGAGCAGTACTTC. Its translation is CAIKAEQAYEQYF.

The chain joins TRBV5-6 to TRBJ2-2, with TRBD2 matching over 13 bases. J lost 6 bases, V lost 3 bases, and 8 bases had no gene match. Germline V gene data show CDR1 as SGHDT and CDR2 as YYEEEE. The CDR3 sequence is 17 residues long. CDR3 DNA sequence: TGTGCCAGCAGCTACTGGACTAGCGGGAGTTTCGCCGGGGAGCTGTTTTTT. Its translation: CASSYWTSGSFAGELFF.

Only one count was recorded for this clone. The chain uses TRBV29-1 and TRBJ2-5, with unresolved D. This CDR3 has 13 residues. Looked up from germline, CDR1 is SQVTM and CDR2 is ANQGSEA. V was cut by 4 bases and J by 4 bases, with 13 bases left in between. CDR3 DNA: TGCAGCGTTGGTGTGAGCCAGCGAGAGACCCAGTACTTC. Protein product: CSVGVSQRETQYF.

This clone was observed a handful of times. CDR3 sequence (DNA): TGTGCCAGCAGCTCTTGGGACAGACACGAGCAGTACTTC. Translation: CASSSWDRHEQYF. This sequence joins TRBV7-6 and TRBJ2-7; 7 nucleotides align to TRBD1. The CDR3 loop spans 13 amino acids. Trimming cost V 4 bases and J 5 bases; bases outside gene matches: 5. Germline V gives CDR1 SGHVS, CDR2 FNYEAQ.

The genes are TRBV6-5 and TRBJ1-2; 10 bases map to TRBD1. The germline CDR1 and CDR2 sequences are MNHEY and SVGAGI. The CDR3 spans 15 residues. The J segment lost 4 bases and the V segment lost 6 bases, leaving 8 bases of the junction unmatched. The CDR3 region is CASSNRDRGPYGYTF. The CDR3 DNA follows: TGTGCCAGCAGCAACCGGGACAGGGGCCCCTATGGCTACACCTTC.

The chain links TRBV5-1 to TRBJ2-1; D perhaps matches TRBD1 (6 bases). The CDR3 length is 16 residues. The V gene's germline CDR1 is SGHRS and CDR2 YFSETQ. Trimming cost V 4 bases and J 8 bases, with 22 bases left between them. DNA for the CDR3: TGCGCCAGCAGCGTTGGGGGCCTTACAGGAATAGATGAGCAGTTCTTC. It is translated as CASSVGGLTGIDEQFF. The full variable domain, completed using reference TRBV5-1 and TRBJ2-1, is KAGVTQTPRYLIKTRGQQVTLSCSPISGHRSVSWYQQTPGQGLQFLFEYFSETQRNKGNFPGRFSGRQFSNSRSEMNVSTLELGDSALYLCASSVGGLTGIDEQFFGPGTRLTVL.

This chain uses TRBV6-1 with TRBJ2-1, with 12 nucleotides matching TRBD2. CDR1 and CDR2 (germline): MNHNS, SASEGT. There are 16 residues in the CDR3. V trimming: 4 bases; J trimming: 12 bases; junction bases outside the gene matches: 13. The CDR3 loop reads CASSATASGGVLGQFF. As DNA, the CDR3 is TGTGCCAGCAGTGCAACCGCTAGCGGGGGGGTTTTAGGGCAGTTCTTC.

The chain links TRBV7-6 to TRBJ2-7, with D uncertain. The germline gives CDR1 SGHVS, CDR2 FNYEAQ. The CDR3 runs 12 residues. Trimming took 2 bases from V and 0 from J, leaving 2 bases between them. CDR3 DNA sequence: TGTGCCAGCAGCTTACACTCCTACGAGCAGTACTTC. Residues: CASSLHSYEQYF.

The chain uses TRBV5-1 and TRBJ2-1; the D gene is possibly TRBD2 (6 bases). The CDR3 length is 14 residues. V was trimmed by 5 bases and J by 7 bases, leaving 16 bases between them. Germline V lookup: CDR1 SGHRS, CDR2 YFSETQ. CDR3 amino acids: CASSGGAGLNEQFF. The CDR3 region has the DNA TGCGCCAGCAGTGGAGGGGCAGGGCTGAATGAGCAGTTCTTC.

CDR3 protein: CASSASGEKDTQYF. CDR3 DNA sequence: TGTGCCAGCAGTGCTTCGGGAGAGAAGGATACGCAGTATTTT. The chain couples TRBV6-4 to TRBJ2-3, with a weak D call TRBD2 (6 bases). CDR3 length: 14 residues. Germline V gene sequence: CDR1 MRHNA, CDR2 SNTAGT. The V and J ends lost 4 bases and 6 bases respectively, with 14 bases between them.

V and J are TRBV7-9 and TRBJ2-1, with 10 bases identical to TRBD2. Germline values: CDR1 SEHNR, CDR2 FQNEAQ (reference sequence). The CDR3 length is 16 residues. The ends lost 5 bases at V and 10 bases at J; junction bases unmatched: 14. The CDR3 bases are TGTGCCAGCAGCCCGCCGGGGGAGCGGGGGGGATGGGAGCAGTTCTTC. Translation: CASSPPGERGGWEQFF.